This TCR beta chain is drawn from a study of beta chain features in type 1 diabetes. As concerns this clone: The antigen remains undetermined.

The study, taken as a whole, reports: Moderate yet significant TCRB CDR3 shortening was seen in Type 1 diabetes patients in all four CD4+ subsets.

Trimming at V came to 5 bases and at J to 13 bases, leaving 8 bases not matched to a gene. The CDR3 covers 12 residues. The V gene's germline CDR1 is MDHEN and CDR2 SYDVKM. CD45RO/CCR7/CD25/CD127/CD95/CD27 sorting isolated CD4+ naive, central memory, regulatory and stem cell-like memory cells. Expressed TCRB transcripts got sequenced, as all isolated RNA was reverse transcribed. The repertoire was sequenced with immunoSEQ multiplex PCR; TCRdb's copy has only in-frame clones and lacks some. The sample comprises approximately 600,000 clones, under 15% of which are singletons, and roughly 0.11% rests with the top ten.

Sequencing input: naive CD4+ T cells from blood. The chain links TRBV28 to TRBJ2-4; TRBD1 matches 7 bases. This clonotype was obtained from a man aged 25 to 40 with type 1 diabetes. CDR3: CASSPGTVSQYF. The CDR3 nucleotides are TGTGCCAGCAGTCCCGGGACAGTCTCCCAGTACTTC.